The clone carrying this T cell receptor (beta chain) occurred once. This specimen comes from a study of siplizumab effects on memory and regulatory T cells. The CDR3 runs to 16 residues. Per germline, CDR1 MNHNS and CDR2 SASEGT. V shed 4 bases, J shed 1 base, and the junction held 5 bases outside the gene matches. Approximately 98,000 TCR templates were measured in each sample. The method was immunoSEQ multiplex PCR; TCRdb's version includes in-frame clones alone and lacks a portion of them. The repertoire has tens of thousands of clones, roughly 85% of them found once; the top ten carry roughly 3.8%.

The chain links TRBV6-1 to TRBJ2-2; 8 bases line up with TRBD1. Sequencing used memory CD4+ T cells sorted from blood. The source is a human donor in good health. CDR3 DNA sequence: TGTGCCAGCAGTGCACAGGGGGTGTTGAACACCGGGGAGCTGTTTTTT. Residues: CASSAQGVLNTGELFF.